One and the same sample provided the 17 T cell receptor beta chains below, sequenced in a study of human T cells and chemical hapten exposure. The time point is: pre-sensitization, week 0. Treatment reported: therapeutic diphenylcyclopropenone sensitization with weekly scalp DPC. TCRdb reprocessed the RACE reads with MiXCR, giving one entry per CDR3 protein. The table lists 150,000 to 200,000 distinct CDR3 sequences, approximately 31% of them singletons. Sequencing was performed on whole blood, taken in connection with sensitization to the hapten diphenylcyclopropenone (DPC). The receptors stem from a woman in her twenties or thirties with alopecia areata. Some clones in this sample may be carry-over from other donors' samples.

This clonotype has ten or more counts. The V call is TRBV27, the J call TRBJ2-3, with no clear D. The V gene's germline CDR1 is MNHEY and CDR2 SMNVEV (reference sequence). CDR3 size: 12 residues. Trimming cost V 4 bases and J 3 bases, with 5 bases left between them. CDR3 region: CASSSNTDTQYF. Here the CDR3 DNA reads TGTGCCAGCAGTTCAAATACAGATACGCAGTATTTT.

The chain's CDR3 is CSARGDRGDQPQHF. The CDR3 nucleotides read TGCAGTGCTAGAGGGGACAGGGGCGATCAGCCCCAGCATTTT. The chain combines TRBV20-1 with TRBJ1-5; 10 bases are shared with TRBD1. Germline V gene data show CDR1 as DFQATT and CDR2 as SNEGSKA (reference sequence). The V and J ends lost 1 base and 5 bases, in that order; junction bases with no gene match: 2. The CDR3 length is 14 residues.

The chain joins TRBV6-5 to TRBJ2-5; 8 positions match TRBD2. CDR3 length: 18 residues. Germline V lookup: CDR1 MNHEY, CDR2 SVGAGI. J gave up 3 bases and V 4 bases, and 16 bases lay outside the gene matches. CDR3 in amino acids: CASSSRGLREGLEETQYF. The CDR3, as DNA: TGTGCCAGCAGTTCCCGAGGGTTACGGGAGGGCCTGGAAGAGACCCAGTACTTC.

The rearrangement links TRBV6-2 or TRBV6-3 to TRBJ2-1; possibly TRBD2 for D (5 bases). Germline lookup yields CDR1 MNHEY and CDR2 SVGEGT. This CDR3 comprises 14 residues. Between the trimmed V and J ends, which lost 4 bases and 7 bases, there was a span of 14 bases. The CDR3 here is CASSFPGLGNEQFF. CDR3 coding DNA: TGTGCCAGCAGTTTTCCGGGATTGGGGAATGAGCAGTTCTTC.

This clonotype was counted a few times. The chain combines TRBV28 with TRBJ2-5; TRBD2 might be the D (5 bases). Germline V gives CDR1 MDHEN, CDR2 SYDVKM. CDR3 length equals 13 residues. V was trimmed by 2 bases and J by 7 bases, leaving 11 bases between them. CDR3 nucleotide sequence: TGTGCCAGCAGTTTAGGGCGGGCCCCGACCCAGTACTTC. It yields the protein CASSLGRAPTQYF.

The chain recombines TRBV15 with TRBJ2-5; D might be TRBD2 (5 bases). The CDR3 totals 14 residues. Between the trimmed V and J ends, which lost 1 base and 2 bases, there was a span of 8 bases. The germline gives CDR1 LNHNV, CDR2 YYDKDF (reference sequence). Here the CDR3 DNA reads TGTGCCACCAGCAGAGGAGGGATTCAAGAGACCCAGTACTTC. Protein sequence: CATSRGGIQETQYF. Together with reference TRBV15 and TRBJ2-5, the CDR3 gives the full variable domain: DAMVIQNPRYQVTQFGKPVTLSCSQTLNHNVMYWYQQKSSQAPKLLFHYYDKDFNNEADTPDNFQSRRPNTSFCFLDIRSPGLGDTAMYLCATSRGGIQETQYFGPGTRLLVL.

Note on this clonotype: A read error is possible here, since a much larger clone lies one base away. The DNA is left out, because the CDR3 cannot be placed on it with certainty; the CDR3 is given as TCRdb lists it. This chain joins TRBV29-1 and TRBJ2-3; the D call of TRBD1 is as the table states it, not checked on the DNA. Germline V gene lookup returns CDR1 SQVTM and CDR2 ANQGSEA. The CDR3 adds up to 14 amino acids, both ends counted. The CDR3 region is CSVDDFRGAYTQYF.

The chain combines TRBV28 with TRBJ1-1, with 11 bases matching TRBD1. Losses at the gene ends were 4 bases for V and 10 bases for J; bases not matched to a gene: 8. In germline, CDR1 is MDHEN, CDR2 SYDVKM. This CDR3 comprises 14 residues. The DNA of the CDR3 is TGTGCCAGCAGTTCCGGACAGGGGGCCATACCAGCTTTCTTT. This encodes CASSSGQGAIPAFF.

The chain is built from TRBV3-1 and TRBJ2-1; 8 bases match TRBD1. Germline CDR1 is LGHDT and CDR2 is YNNKEL (reference sequence). J gave up 9 bases and V 2 bases, and 3 bases lay outside the gene matches. The CDR3 loop spans 13 amino acids. CDR3 sequence reads: CASSQSGGGEQFF. CDR3 DNA sequence: TGTGCCAGCAGCCAATCAGGGGGCGGTGAGCAGTTCTTC.

The rearrangement links TRBV28 to TRBJ2-7; the D gene is possibly TRBD1 (5 bases). Germline V CDR1 and CDR2: MDHEN, SYDVKM. This CDR3 is built from 16 residues. Trimming took 7 bases from V and 1 from J, leaving 20 bases between them. The DNA for the CDR3 is TGTGCCAGCACCCCCCGGTGGGTCAGGGCGTCCTACGAGCAGTACTTC. Translation gives CASTPRWVRASYEQYF.

V usage is TRBV28 and J usage is TRBJ2-5; 10 bases align to TRBD1. The V segment lost 5 bases and the J segment 5 bases; nucleotides outside the gene matches: 8. This CDR3 is built from 15 residues. Germline values: CDR1 MDHEN, CDR2 SYDVKM. The DNA of the CDR3 is TGTGCCAGCAGTAACCGACAGGGGGCCGGGGAGACCCAGTACTTC. It translates to CASSNRQGAGETQYF.

This clonotype has only a few counts. The chain employs TRBV6-2 or TRBV6-3 and TRBJ1-2; D ambiguous. Germline CDR1 is MNHEY and CDR2 is SVGEGT. The CDR3 has 12 amino acids. V gave up 6 bases and J gave up 4 bases, with 9 bases separating them. The CDR3 nucleotides are TGTGCCAGCAGCTCCAGGCTCTATGGCTACACCTTC. This gives the protein CASSSRLYGYTF.

A few counts support this clonotype. The chain employs TRBV10-3 and TRBJ2-1, with D perhaps given as TRBD1 or TRBD2 (5 bases each). CDR3 length: 15 residues. The germline CDR1 and CDR2 sequences are ENHRY and SYGVKD. V lost 3 bases to trimming and J lost 3 bases, with 12 bases between them. The CDR3 here is CAISEGAGNYNEQFF. The CDR3 bases are TGTGCCATCAGTGAAGGGGCGGGCAACTACAATGAGCAGTTCTTC.

The chain uses TRBV29-1 and TRBJ2-5; unclear D gene. Trimming left V 4 bases short and J 4 bases short, with 10 bases between. Germline CDR1 SQVTM, CDR2 ANQGSEA. The CDR3 length is 12 residues. The CDR3: CSVGQALETQYF. The CDR3 DNA is TGCAGCGTTGGACAAGCGCTAGAGACCCAGTACTTC.

This clonotype showed up many times. This rearrangement joins TRBV28 to TRBJ2-5; tentatively, D is TRBD1 (6 bases). Per the germline V gene, CDR1 is MDHEN and CDR2 is SYDVKM. The germline V and J ends were trimmed by 3 bases and 1 base, with 6 bases remaining between them. The CDR3 loop spans 13 amino acids. The CDR3 nucleotides are TGTGCCAGCAGTTTGGACAGCCAAGAGACCCAGTACTTC. It encodes CASSLDSQETQYF.

V gene TRBV7-9 combines with J gene TRBJ2-7; D unclear. This CDR3 region has 15 residues. V was cut by 5 bases and J by 3 bases, with 17 bases left in between. Germline CDR1 is SEHNR and CDR2 is FQNEAQ (reference sequence). The CDR3 nucleotides are TGTGCCAGCAGCCTACTCGACATAGGGAACTACGAGCAGTACTTC. Its protein product is CASSLLDIGNYEQYF.

This clonotype was counted a few times. The genes are TRBV29-1 and TRBJ2-1; D is ambiguous. CDR3 size: 14 residues. Germline CDR1 and CDR2: SQVTM and ANQGSEA. V lost 2 bases, J lost 8 bases, and 16 bases lay in between. CDR3 sequence (DNA): TGCAGCGTTGAACTAAGTCTCGGTTTCGATGAGCAGTTCTTC. It encodes CSVELSLGFDEQFF.